Presented here are 12 T cell receptor beta chains from one specimen sequenced in a study of shared clonotypes between healthy human individuals. Positively selected for CCR7, the CD45RO-negative cells used as naive CD8 cells excluded terminally differentiated effector memory CD45RA+ cells. Sequencing was performed with immunoSEQ multiplex PCR; in TCRdb, only in-frame clones are kept and a portion is missing. There are 500,000 to 700,000 clones in the sample; approximately 95% occur only once, and around 0.11% lies in the top ten. Sequencing was performed on naive CD8+ T cells sorted from blood. These receptors came from a woman younger than 45 in good health.

The chain combines TRBV4-2 with TRBJ2-7; no clear D. The CDR3 loop spans 15 amino acids. Trimming removed 0 bases at V and 0 bases at J, with 9 bases between. CDR1 and CDR2 (germline): LGHNA, YNFKEQ. DNA of the CDR3: TGTGCCAGCAGCCAAGATCTGGGGAACTCCTACGAGCAGTACTTC. Its translation is CASSQDLGNSYEQYF.

The chain uses TRBV19 and TRBJ1-5; D call uncertain. V was trimmed by 4 bases and J by 0 bases, leaving 13 bases between them. CDR3 length: 16 residues. Germline V gene data show CDR1 as LNHDA and CDR2 as SQIVND (reference sequence). The CDR3 sequence: CASSTPRGYSNQPQHF. CDR3 DNA: TGTGCCAGTAGTACCCCCCGGGGATATAGCAATCAGCCCCAGCATTTT.

The CDR3: CASSLRGRLNTEAFF. CDR3 DNA sequence: TGTGCCAGCAGTCTCAGGGGGCGCCTGAACACTGAAGCTTTCTTT. The genes are TRBV28 and TRBJ1-1; 8 bases align to TRBD1. CDR1 and CDR2 (germline): MDHEN, SYDVKM. With 5 bases clipped from V and 0 bases from J, the junction kept 5 bases outside the gene matches. The CDR3 is made up of 15 amino acids.

The V and J genes are TRBV7-9 and TRBJ2-5; D tentatively fits TRBD1 or TRBD2 (6 bases each). The J call may be mistaken, given a closer DNA end match to TRBJ2-7. Germline CDR1 SEHNR, CDR2 FQNEAQ (reference sequence). The CDR3 has 15 residues. The CDR3, as DNA: TGTGCCAGCAGTTCCCAACAGGGACTTTCCTACGAGCAGTACTTC. Translating gives CASSSQQGLSYEQYF.

This rearrangement joins TRBV6-1 to TRBJ2-7; D is ambiguous. The germline V and J ends were trimmed by 7 bases and 1 base, with 2 bases remaining between them. CDR3 length: 10 residues. Germline V gives CDR1 MNHNS, CDR2 SASEGT. Here the CDR3 reads CASKSYEQYF. DNA for the CDR3: TGTGCCAGCAAGTCCTACGAGCAGTACTTC.

The chain joins TRBV9 to TRBJ2-5; D may be TRBD1 or TRBD2 (6 bases each). V gave up 2 bases and J gave up 5 bases, with 13 bases separating them. The CDR3 spans 14 residues. Looked up from germline, CDR1 is SGDLS and CDR2 is YYNGEE. The CDR3 sequence is CASSVTGAGETQYF. The CDR3 nucleotides are TGTGCCAGCAGCGTGACGGGGGCCGGGGAGACCCAGTACTTC.

The CDR3 nucleotides read TGTGCCAGCAGCCAAGACTTAGGGGAAACCGGGTTCCAGCCCCAGCATTTT. Its protein is CASSQDLGETGFQPQHF. The chain joins TRBV4-2 to TRBJ1-5, with D maybe TRBD1 (5 bases). This CDR3 region has 17 residues. The V gene lost 0 bases and the J gene lost 7 bases, with 19 bases spanning the gap. Germline V gene sequence: CDR1 LGHNA, CDR2 YNFKEQ.

On this clone: At one end the junction does not follow the germline gene, possibly because of a read error. The chain links TRBV4-1 to TRBJ1-3; no firm D call. This CDR3 comprises 16 residues. The V gene's germline CDR1 is MGHRA and CDR2 YSYEKL. The CDR3 DNA follows: TGCGCCAGCAGCCAAGGAGGGCTGAACTCTGGAAACACCGTATATTTT. Its translation: CASSQGGLNSGNTVYF.

This chain connects TRBV18 to TRBJ1-2; D is undetermined. The CDR3 is 13 amino acids. V was cut by 0 bases and J by 5 bases, with 7 bases left in between. The V gene's germline CDR1 is KGHSH and CDR2 LQKENI. CDR3 sequence: CASSPPGMYGYTF. The CDR3 bases are TGTGCCAGCTCACCACCGGGGATGTATGGCTACACCTTC.

The chain has TRBV9 and TRBJ2-2; D call uncertain. V lost 6 bases to trimming and J lost 3 bases, with 9 bases between them. The CDR3 sequence is 13 residues long. Germline assignment: CDR1 SGDLS and CDR2 YYNGEE. The CDR3 DNA follows: TGTGCCAGCACGGGCGAACACACCGGGGAGCTGTTTTTT. It translates to CASTGEHTGELFF.

This chain joins TRBV7-9 and TRBJ2-1; either TRBD1 or TRBD2 may supply D (5 bases each). Germline CDR1 reads SEHNR; CDR2 reads FQNEAQ (reference sequence). The germline V and J ends were trimmed by 5 bases and 5 bases, with 10 bases remaining between them. CDR3 size: 13 residues. The CDR3 loop reads CASSPWDHNEQFF. The DNA of the CDR3 is TGTGCCAGCAGCCCATGGGACCACAATGAGCAGTTCTTC.

The gene calls are TRBV30 and TRBJ1-1; D is possibly TRBD1 (6 bases). Trimming took 0 bases from V and 0 from J, leaving 11 bases between them. Germline values: CDR1 GTSNPN, CDR2 SVGIG (reference sequence). The CDR3 is made up of 15 amino acids. The DNA of the CDR3 is TGTGCCTGGAGTGTACTTGGGACAATGAACACTGAAGCTTTCTTT. Translating it yields CAWSVLGTMNTEAFF.